A selection of T cell receptor beta chains follows, all from one sample in a study of blood T cell repertoires in COVID-19. Using immunoSEQ multiplex PCR, the repertoire was profiled, and TCRdb retains in-frame clones only, with some absent. The table records about 200,000 clones, roughly 75% of them present only once. What was sequenced was peripheral blood. The receptors originated from a woman between 65 and 79 years old with acute or convalescent COVID-19. The CDR3 runs from the conserved cysteine through the conserved F or W. A D gene is named only where the DNA matches it firmly. For some rows the clone size is stated as once, few or many, or as a class when expanded; others skip it.

cdr3_nt cdr3_aa j_call d_call clone_size v_call
TGTGCCTGGAGCCAGGGAGGGAACACTGAAGCTTTCTTT CAWSQGGNTEAFF TRBJ1-1 - once TRBV30
TGTGCCAGCAGCCAAGCAGGGGTCAATCAGCCCCAGCATTTT CASSQAGVNQPQHF TRBJ1-5 - - TRBV3-1/TRBV3-2
TGCAGCGTTGGGGGTGGCGGGAGCGTTGAAGATACGCAGTATTTT CSVGGGGSVEDTQYF TRBJ2-3 TRBD2 once TRBV29-1
TGTGCCAGCAGTCTCATCATGGCAGGGGCGAACACCGGGGAGCTGTTTTTT CASSLIMAGANTGELFF TRBJ2-2 - - TRBV28
TGTGCCAGCAGCCATACAGGGAATGGCTACACCTTC CASSHTGNGYTF TRBJ1-2 - - TRBV3-1/TRBV3-2
TGTGCCAGCAGTGAGGGCCGACTACCCAACACCGGGGAGCTGTTTTTT CASSEGRLPNTGELFF TRBJ2-2 - - TRBV28
TGCGCCAGCAGCTTGAACAGTCCGTTTAGCTCTGGAAACACCATATATTTT CASSLNSPFSSGNTIYF TRBJ1-3 - - TRBV5-1
TGTGCCAGCAGTACTGGACAGGGAGGGACTGATACGCAGTATTTT CASSTGQGGTDTQYF TRBJ2-3 - - TRBV11-3
TGCGCCAGCAGCCAAGGGCGGCAGGGTAATGAAAAACTGTTTTTT CASSQGRQGNEKLFF TRBJ1-4 - - TRBV4-1
TGTGCCAGCAGTGAAGCGCTAGCGGGAGGAGGGAATGAGCAGTTCTTC CASSEALAGGGNEQFF TRBJ2-1 TRBD2 - TRBV2
TGTGCCAGCAGCCAGGACAGGGATTCCTACGAGCAGTACTTC CASSQDRDSYEQYF TRBJ2-7 TRBD1 once TRBV7-2
TGTGCCAGCAGATCAGACTTCTCCTACAATGAGCAGTTCTTC CASRSDFSYNEQFF TRBJ2-1 - few TRBV6-5
TGTGCCAGCAGTTTATTGGGTGCCGGCAGGAGGATCACTGAAGCTTTCTTT CASSLLGAGRRITEAFF TRBJ1-1 - - TRBV28
TGTGCCAGCTCACGAGTCCGGGACGGCGCCGGGACTAGCGACGAGCAGTTCTTC CASSRVRDGAGTSDEQFF TRBJ2-1 TRBD2 - TRBV18
TGTGCCAGCAGCTCCAACAGGGGGCCGGGTCAGCCCCAGCATTTT CASSSNRGPGQPQHF TRBJ1-5 TRBD1 few TRBV27
TGTGCCAGCAGCCAGGACAGGGGCGTTGGGCGTCAGCCCCAGCATTTT CASSQDRGVGRQPQHF TRBJ1-5 TRBD1 - TRBV28
TGTGCCAGCAGTTTACTATCCGGGGATACGCAGTATTTT CASSLLSGDTQYF TRBJ2-3 - - TRBV12-3/TRBV12-4
TGTGCCAGCACCTTAGCGGGAGGGCCTTTTAATGAGCAGTTCTTC CASTLAGGPFNEQFF TRBJ2-1 TRBD2 - TRBV6-5
TGTGCCAGCAGCCCCTGGCAATTCACTGAAGCTTTCTTT CASSPWQFTEAFF TRBJ1-1 - - TRBV3-1/TRBV3-2
TGTGCCAGCTCACCCCAAGCTAGCGGGGGATACAATGAGCAGTTCTTC CASSPQASGGYNEQFF TRBJ2-1 TRBD2 - TRBV18
TGTGCCAGCAGACCCCGGGGATCAACTAATGAAAAACTGTTTTTT CASRPRGSTNEKLFF TRBJ1-4 - - TRBV28
TGTGCCAGCAGCGTAGAGAGAGAGACCCAGTACTTC CASSVERETQYF TRBJ2-5 - - TRBV9
TGCGCCAGCACCCTAGGGAACACCGGGGAGCTGTTTTTT CASTLGNTGELFF TRBJ2-2 - - TRBV5-1
TGCGCCAGCAGCCCCCGACAGGACTATGAAAAACTGTTTTTT CASSPRQDYEKLFF TRBJ1-4 - - TRBV5-1
TGTGCCAGTAGTTCCAGGGGGTTGAATCAGCCCCAGCATTTT CASSSRGLNQPQHF TRBJ1-5 TRBD1 few TRBV19
TGTGCCAGCAGTCCTCAGGGCATTTGGGCTGAAGCTTTCTTT CASSPQGIWAEAFF TRBJ1-1 - - TRBV2
TGCGCCAGCAGTTCCGGGACAGGGGCCTACGAGCAGTACTTC CASSSGTGAYEQYF TRBJ2-7 TRBD1 few TRBV5-1
TGTGCCAGCAGCTTGGAGCAGCGGGGGTTCACCGGGGAGCTGTTTTTT CASSLEQRGFTGELFF TRBJ2-2 TRBD2 - TRBV5-4
TGTGCCAGTAGCGATTCCGGGACAGGGGGGAATGAGCAGTTCTTC CASSDSGTGGNEQFF TRBJ2-1 TRBD1 - TRBV19
TGTGCCAGCAGTTACCCACCAGGGGTAAATGAGCAGTTCTTC CASSYPPGVNEQFF TRBJ2-1 - few TRBV6-6
TGTGCCAGCAGCTTACAATCCGGGGAGCTGTTTTTT CASSLQSGELFF TRBJ2-2 - once TRBV7-2